These 5 T cell receptor beta chains came from one sample sequenced in a study of T cell changes during pregnancy in multiple sclerosis. Sequenced by immunoSEQ multiplex PCR; TCRdb stores in-frame clones only, minus some. The repertoire holds 60,000 or so clones, with around 90% as singletons. Sequencing was performed on peripheral blood, taken in the second trimester of pregnancy. These receptors were collected from a female donor in good health, enrolled as a control in a pregnancy study.

V usage is TRBV19 and J usage is TRBJ1-2, with a weak D call TRBD1 (5 bases). The V end was cut by 4 bases, the J end by 8 bases, with 11 bases between. The CDR3 spans 12 residues. The germline V gene encodes CDR1 LNHDA and CDR2 SQIVND (reference sequence). Here the CDR3 reads CASSKDIWGYTF. The CDR3 coding sequence is TGTGCCAGTAGTAAGGACATTTGGGGCTACACCTTC.

This sequence joins TRBV14 and TRBJ1-1, with a tentative D call TRBD1 (5 bases). The V gene lost 1 base and the J gene lost 5 bases, with 14 bases spanning the gap. The CDR3 is 15 residues long. Germline lookup yields CDR1 SGHDN and CDR2 FVKESK. The CDR3 DNA sequence: TGTGCCAGCAGCCAAGGGGTAGGGGCCGGGACTGAAGCTTTCTTT. Protein product: CASSQGVGAGTEAFF.

The V and J genes are TRBV19 and TRBJ2-5; D gene ambiguous. The CDR3 runs 11 residues. The V gene's germline CDR1 is LNHDA and CDR2 SQIVND (reference sequence). With 6 bases removed from V and 2 bases from J, the gap between germline ends came to 4 bases. This CDR3 is CASRSQETQYF. The CDR3 nucleotides are TGTGCCAGTAGATCTCAAGAGACCCAGTACTTC.

DNA of the CDR3: TGTGCCAGCAGCTCCAGTTGGGCAGGCACCGGGGAGCTGTTTTTT. Residues: CASSSSWAGTGELFF. The rearrangement joins TRBV7-6 to TRBJ2-2, with no clear D. V gave up 4 bases and J gave up 4 bases, with 13 bases separating them. The CDR3 spans 15 residues. Germline V gene lookup returns CDR1 SGHVS and CDR2 FNYEAQ.

This sequence joins TRBV30 and TRBJ1-1; D gene uncertain. Germline values: CDR1 GTSNPN, CDR2 SVGIG (reference sequence). The V and J ends lost 2 bases and 5 bases respectively, with 12 bases between them. The CDR3 totals 13 residues. The CDR3 bases are TGTGCCTGGAGTTCAGCGTTTGGGACTGAAGCTTTCTTT. This encodes CAWSSAFGTEAFF.